This T cell receptor (beta chain) was identified in a study of human T cells and chemical hapten exposure. The wider study: While the approximately 24-week study was under way, patients received diphenylcyclopropenone on the scalp every week. The study enrolled mostly female patients with alopecia areata, totalis or universalis.

Time point reported: patch test 1, 2 weeks after DPC sensitization. The sample's treatment: therapeutic diphenylcyclopropenone sensitization with weekly scalp DPC. During construction of the library, unique molecular identifiers were attached to individual cDNA molecules for quantitative, reproducible TCR counting. TCRdb itself ran the RACE reads through MiXCR, one entry per CDR3 protein. The repertoire holds about 100,000 distinct CDR3 sequences, with approximately 10% as singletons. This CDR3 is 15 amino acids long. After removal of 0 bases from V and 7 bases from J, the junction contained 5 bases not matched to a gene. The germline V gene encodes CDR1 MNHEY and CDR2 SVGAGI.

The chain carries TRBV6-5 and TRBJ2-7; TRBD1 matches at 11 bases. The material was whole blood, obtained in connection with sensitization to the hapten diphenylcyclopropenone (DPC). This clonotype was obtained from a man aged 40-49 years with alopecia areata. Some clones in this sample may be carry-over from other donors' samples. The CDR3 region has the DNA TGTGCCAGCAGTTACTCGAATCGGGACAGGGGGGAGCAGTACTTC. Amino acids: CASSYSNRDRGEQYF.